One T cell receptor beta chain is described in this entry. The data belong to a study of T cell responses to AZD1222 COVID-19 vaccine. Using immunoSEQ multiplex PCR, the repertoire was profiled, and TCRdb retains in-frame clones only, with some absent. The profile shows tens of thousands of clones, 85% to 90% of them singletons. Trimming pared 5 bases from V and 4 bases from J, leaving 17 bases between. CDR1 and CDR2 (germline): MGHRA, YSYEKL. The CDR3 extends over 15 amino acids. This chain connects TRBV4-1 to TRBJ1-1, with D perhaps TRBD1 (5 bases). Material: peripheral blood, obtained on day 0 of AZD1222 vaccination. The TCR was taken from an adult in good health. The CDR3 bases are TGCGCCAGCAGCAATCGACAGCACGGCGGCACTGAAGCTTTCTTT. Translation gives CASSNRQHGGTEAFF.